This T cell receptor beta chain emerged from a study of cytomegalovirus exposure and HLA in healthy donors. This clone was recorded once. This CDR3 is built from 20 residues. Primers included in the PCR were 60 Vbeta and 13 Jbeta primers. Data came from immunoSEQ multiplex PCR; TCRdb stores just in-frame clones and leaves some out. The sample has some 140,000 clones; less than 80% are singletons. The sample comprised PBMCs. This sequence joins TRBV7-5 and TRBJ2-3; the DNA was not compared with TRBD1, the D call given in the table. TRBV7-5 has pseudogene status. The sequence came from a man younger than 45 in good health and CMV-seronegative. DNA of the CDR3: TGTGTCAGAAGCCCCAGGGGGGCAGGGGGTGTAGACGGTGGCACAGATACGCAGTATTTT. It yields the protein CVRSPRGAGGVDGGTDTQYF.